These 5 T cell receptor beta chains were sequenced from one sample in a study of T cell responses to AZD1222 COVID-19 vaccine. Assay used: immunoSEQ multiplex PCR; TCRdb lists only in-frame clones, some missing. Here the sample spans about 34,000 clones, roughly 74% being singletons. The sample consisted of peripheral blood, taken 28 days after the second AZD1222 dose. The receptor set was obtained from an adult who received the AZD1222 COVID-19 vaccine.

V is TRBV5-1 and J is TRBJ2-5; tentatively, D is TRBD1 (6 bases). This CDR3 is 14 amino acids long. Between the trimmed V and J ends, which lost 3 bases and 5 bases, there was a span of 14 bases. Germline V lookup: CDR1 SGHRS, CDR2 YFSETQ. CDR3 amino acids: CASSSQGREETQYF. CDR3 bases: TGCGCCAGCAGCTCGCAGGGGCGCGAGGAGACCCAGTACTTC. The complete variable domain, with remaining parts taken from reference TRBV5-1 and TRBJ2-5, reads KAGVTQTPRYLIKTRGQQVTLSCSPISGHRSVSWYQQTPGQGLQFLFEYFSETQRNKGNFPGRFSGRQFSNSRSEMNVSTLELGDSALYLCASSSQGREETQYFGPGTRLLVL.

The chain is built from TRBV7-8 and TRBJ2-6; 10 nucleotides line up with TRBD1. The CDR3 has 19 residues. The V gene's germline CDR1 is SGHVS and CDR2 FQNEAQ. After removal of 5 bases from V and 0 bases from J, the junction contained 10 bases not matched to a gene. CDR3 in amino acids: CASSPRDRGLYSGANVLTF. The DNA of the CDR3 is TGTGCCAGCAGCCCTCGGGACAGGGGCCTTTACTCTGGGGCCAACGTCCTGACTTTC.

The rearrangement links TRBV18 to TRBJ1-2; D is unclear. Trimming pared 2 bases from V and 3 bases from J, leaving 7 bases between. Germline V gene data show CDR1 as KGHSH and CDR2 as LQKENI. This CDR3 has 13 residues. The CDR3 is CASSPGQDYGYTF. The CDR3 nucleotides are TGTGCCAGCTCACCAGGGCAAGACTATGGCTACACCTTC.

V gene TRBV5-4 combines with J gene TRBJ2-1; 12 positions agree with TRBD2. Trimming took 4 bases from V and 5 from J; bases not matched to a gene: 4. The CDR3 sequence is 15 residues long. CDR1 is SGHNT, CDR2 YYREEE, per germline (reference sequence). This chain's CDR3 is CASSVTSGRNNEQFF. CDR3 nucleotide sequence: TGTGCCAGCAGCGTGACTAGCGGGAGAAACAATGAGCAGTTCTTC.

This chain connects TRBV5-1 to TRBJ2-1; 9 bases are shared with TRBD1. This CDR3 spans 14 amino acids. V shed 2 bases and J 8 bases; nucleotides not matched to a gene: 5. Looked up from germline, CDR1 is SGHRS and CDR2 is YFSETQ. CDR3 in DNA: TGCGCCAGCAGCTTTCGACAGGGGGTGCATGAGCAGTTCTTC. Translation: CASSFRQGVHEQFF.